This TCR beta chain came from a study of lymphopenia after photon versus proton radiotherapy. The data were produced by immunoSEQ multiplex PCR, yet TCRdb's version contains in-frame clones alone and is incomplete. Here the sample spans around 29,000 clones, approximately 93% being singletons. On this clone: The antigen is not known.

Points from the study as a whole: Authors raise, but do not show, better survival with proton therapy. Relative stability marked proton patients; photon patients lost diversity and naive cells. Post-nadir diversity loss with photons came from oligoclonal expansion, particularly CD8+ Temra cells.

This sample comprised peripheral blood, obtained from a patient treated with photon-based radiotherapy. The source of this sequence is a woman aged 45-65 years with cholangiocarcinoma.

CDR3 nucleotide sequence: TGCGCCAGCAGTGAGTCGGGCAGGGCGAATGAGCAGTTCTTC. Protein product: CASSESGRANEQFF. This rearrangement joins TRBV10-1 to TRBJ2-1; D may be TRBD1 (5 bases). Germline V gene lookup returns CDR1 WNHNN and CDR2 SYGVQD (reference sequence). CDR3 length: 14 amino acids. The V gene lost 0 bases and the J gene lost 7 bases, with 10 bases spanning the gap.